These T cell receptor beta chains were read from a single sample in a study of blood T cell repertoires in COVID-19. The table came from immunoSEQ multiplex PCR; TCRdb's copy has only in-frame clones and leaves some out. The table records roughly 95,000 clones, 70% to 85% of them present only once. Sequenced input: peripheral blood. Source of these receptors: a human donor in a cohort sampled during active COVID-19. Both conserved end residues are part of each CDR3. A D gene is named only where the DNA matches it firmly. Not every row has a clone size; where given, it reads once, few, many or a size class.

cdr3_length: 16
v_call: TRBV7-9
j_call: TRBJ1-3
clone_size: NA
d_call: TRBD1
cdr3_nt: TGTGCCAGCAGCTTAGCGGGACAGGTCTCTGGAAACACCATATATTTT
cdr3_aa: CASSLAGQVSGNTIYF

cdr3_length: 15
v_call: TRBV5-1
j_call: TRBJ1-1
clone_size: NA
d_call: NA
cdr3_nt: TGCGCCAGCAGCTTGGTACCCTCCGGGGGAGGGGAAGCTTTCTTT
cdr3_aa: CASSLVPSGGGEAFF

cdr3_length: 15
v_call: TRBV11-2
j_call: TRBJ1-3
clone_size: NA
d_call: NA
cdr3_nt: TGTGCCAGCCGACCGACAGGTTCCTCTGGAAACACCATATATTTT
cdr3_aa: CASRPTGSSGNTIYF

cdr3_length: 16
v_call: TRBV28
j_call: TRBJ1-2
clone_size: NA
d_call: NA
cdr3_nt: TGTGCCAGCAGTTTCGGTGGGGCAGGCATCTTTTATGGCTACACCTTC
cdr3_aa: CASSFGGAGIFYGYTF

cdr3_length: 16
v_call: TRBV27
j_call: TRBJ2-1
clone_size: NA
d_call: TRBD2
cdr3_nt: TGTGCCAGCAGTTTCCTCGCTAGCGGCTCCTACAATGAGCAGTTCTTC
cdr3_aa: CASSFLASGSYNEQFF

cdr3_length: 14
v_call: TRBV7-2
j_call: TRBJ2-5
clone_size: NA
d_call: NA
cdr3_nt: TGTGCCAGCAGCTTAACCGGGGGTTTAGAGACCCAGTACTTC
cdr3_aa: CASSLTGGLETQYF

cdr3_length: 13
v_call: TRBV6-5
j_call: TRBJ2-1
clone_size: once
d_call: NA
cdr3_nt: TGTGCCAGCAGTTCACAGCCGTTAGGTGAGCAGTTCTTC
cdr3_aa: CASSSQPLGEQFF

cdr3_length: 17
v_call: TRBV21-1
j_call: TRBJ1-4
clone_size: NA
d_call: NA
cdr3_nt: TGTGCCAGCAGCAAAATCCTCCGGGACACAAAGAATGAAAAACTGTTTTTT
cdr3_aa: CASSKILRDTKNEKLFF

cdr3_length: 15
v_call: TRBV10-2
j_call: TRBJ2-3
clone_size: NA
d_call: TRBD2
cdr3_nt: TGCGCCAGCAGTGAAACTAGCGGGGGGGCAGGGACGCAGTATTTT
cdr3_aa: CASSETSGGAGTQYF

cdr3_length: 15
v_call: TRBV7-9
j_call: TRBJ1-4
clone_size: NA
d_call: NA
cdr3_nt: TGTGCCAGCAGCTTAGCAGGCCAGGGTCGGGAAAAACTGTTTTTT
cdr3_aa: CASSLAGQGREKLFF

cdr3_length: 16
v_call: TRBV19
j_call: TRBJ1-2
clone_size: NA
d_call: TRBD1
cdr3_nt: TGTGCCAGTAGGCGGGAAGACAGGGGCCCTAACTATGGCTACACCTTC
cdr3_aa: CASRREDRGPNYGYTF

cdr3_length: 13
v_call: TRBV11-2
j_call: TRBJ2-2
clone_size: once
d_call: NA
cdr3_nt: TGTGCCAGCAGCTTTACAGGGACCGGGGAGCTGTTTTTT
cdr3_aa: CASSFTGTGELFF

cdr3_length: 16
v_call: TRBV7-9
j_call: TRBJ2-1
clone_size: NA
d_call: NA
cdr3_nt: TGTGCCAGCAGCTTAGACCGACAGACCTCATACAATGAGCAGTTCTTC
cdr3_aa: CASSLDRQTSYNEQFF

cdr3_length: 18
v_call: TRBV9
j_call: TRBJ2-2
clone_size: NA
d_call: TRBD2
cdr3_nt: TGTGCCAGCAGCCAATTATTGGGACTAGCCTCGAACACCGGGGAGCTGTTTTTT
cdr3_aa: CASSQLLGLASNTGELFF

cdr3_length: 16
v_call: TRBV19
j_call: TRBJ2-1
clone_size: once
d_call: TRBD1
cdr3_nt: TGTGCCAGTAGTGATTTTCAGGGGGCAGGTGGCGATGAGCAGTTCTTC
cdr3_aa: CASSDFQGAGGDEQFF

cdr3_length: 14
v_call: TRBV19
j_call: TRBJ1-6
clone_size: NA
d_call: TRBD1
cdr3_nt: TGTGCCAGTAGTATGACAGGGGCACGGTCACCCCTCCACTTT
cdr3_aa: CASSMTGARSPLHF

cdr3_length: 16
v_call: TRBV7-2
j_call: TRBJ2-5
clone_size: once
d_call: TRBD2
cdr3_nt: TGTGCCAGCAGCCCCGACGGGATTGGACTAGCGGGGGCCAAGTACTTC
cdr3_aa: CASSPDGIGLAGAKYF

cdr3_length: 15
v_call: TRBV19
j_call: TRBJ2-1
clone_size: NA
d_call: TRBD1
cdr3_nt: TGTGCCAGTAGACCGGACAGGGCGTCCTACAATGAGCAGTTCTTC
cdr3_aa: CASRPDRASYNEQFF

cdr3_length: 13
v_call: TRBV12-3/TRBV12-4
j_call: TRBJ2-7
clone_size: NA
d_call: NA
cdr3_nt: TGTGCCAGCAGTTTAGTGCAGGGCCCCGAGCAGTACTTC
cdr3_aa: CASSLVQGPEQYF

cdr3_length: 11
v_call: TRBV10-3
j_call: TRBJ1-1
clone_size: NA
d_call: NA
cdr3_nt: TGTGCCACAACAGGGAACACTGAAGCTTTCTTT
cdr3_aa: CATTGNTEAFF

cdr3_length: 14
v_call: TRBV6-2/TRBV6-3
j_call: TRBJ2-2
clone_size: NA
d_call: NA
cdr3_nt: TGTGCCAGCAGCCTACTAGCCAACACCGGGGAGCTGTTTTTT
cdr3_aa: CASSLLANTGELFF

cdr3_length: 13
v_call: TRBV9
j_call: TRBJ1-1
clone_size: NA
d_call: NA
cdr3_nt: TGTGCCAGCTCCGTGGACAGCGACACTGAAGCTTTCTTT
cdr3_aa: CASSVDSDTEAFF

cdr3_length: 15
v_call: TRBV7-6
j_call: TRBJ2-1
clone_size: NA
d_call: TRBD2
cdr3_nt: TGTGCCAGCAGCTTACTAGCGGGAGTGAGCAATGAGCAGTTCTTC
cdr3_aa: CASSLLAGVSNEQFF

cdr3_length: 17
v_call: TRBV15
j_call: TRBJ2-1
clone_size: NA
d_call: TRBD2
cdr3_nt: TGTGCCACCAGCACAATGACTAGCGGGAGAGGGCACAATGAGCAGTTCTTC
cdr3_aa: CATSTMTSGRGHNEQFF

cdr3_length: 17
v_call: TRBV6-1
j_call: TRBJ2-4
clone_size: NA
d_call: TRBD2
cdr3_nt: TGTGCCAGCAGTGAAACTAGCGGGAGCGCTGTCAAAAACATTCAGTACTTC
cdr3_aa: CASSETSGSAVKNIQYF

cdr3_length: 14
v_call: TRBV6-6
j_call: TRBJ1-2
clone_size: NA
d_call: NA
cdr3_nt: TGTGCCAGCAGTTTTGGACAGCCCCTCTATGGCTACACCTTC
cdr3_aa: CASSFGQPLYGYTF

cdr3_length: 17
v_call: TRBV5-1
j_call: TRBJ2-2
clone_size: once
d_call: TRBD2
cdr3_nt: TGCGCCAGCAGCTTGGCCGGGAGGGAGCCGAACACCGGGGAGCTGTTTTTT
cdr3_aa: CASSLAGREPNTGELFF

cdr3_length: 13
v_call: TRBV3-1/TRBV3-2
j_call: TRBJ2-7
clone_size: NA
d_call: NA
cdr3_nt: TGTGCCAGCAGCCTTCGACAGGCCTACGAGCAGTACTTC
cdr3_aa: CASSLRQAYEQYF

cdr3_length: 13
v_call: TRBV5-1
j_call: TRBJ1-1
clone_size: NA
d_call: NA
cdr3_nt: TGCGCCAGCAGCCCAGGGAGGAGCACTGAAGCTTTCTTT
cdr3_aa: CASSPGRSTEAFF

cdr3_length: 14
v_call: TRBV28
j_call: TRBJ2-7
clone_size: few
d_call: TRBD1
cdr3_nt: TGTGCCAGCAGTCTGGGACAGAGTACCTACGAGCAGTACTTC
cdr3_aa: CASSLGQSTYEQYF

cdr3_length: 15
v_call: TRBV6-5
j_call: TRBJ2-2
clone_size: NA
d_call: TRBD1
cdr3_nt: TGTGCCAGCAGTCGGGACAGGGGAAAGACCGGGGAGCTGTTTTTT
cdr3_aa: CASSRDRGKTGELFF

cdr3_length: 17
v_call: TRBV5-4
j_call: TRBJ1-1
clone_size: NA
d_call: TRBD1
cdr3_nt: TGTGCCAGCAGCTTGTTCATAGGCGGACAGGCGAACACTGAAGCTTTCTTT
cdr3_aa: CASSLFIGGQANTEAFF